Listed here are 19 T cell receptor beta chains from one sample, sequenced in a study of OX40 agonist ivuxolimab in advanced cancers. Assay: immunoSEQ multiplex PCR; the TCRdb copy retains only in-frame clones and omits some. This sample yields under 85,000 clones, of which approximately 88% are seen a single time; just over 0.55% belongs to the top ten. The source material was CD4+ or CD8+ T cells sorted from blood, sampled in a trial of the OX40 agonist ivuxolimab. These receptors originate from an adult with an advanced solid tumor such as melanoma, head and neck, liver or kidney cancer.

This rearrangement joins TRBV6-6 to TRBJ2-6; maybe TRBD1 (6 bases). The CDR3 has 15 residues. V lost 6 bases, J lost 0 bases, and 9 bases lay in between. In germline, CDR1 is MNHNY, CDR2 SVGAGI (reference sequence). The CDR3 protein is CASSLRGSGANVLTF. CDR3 DNA: TGTGCCAGCAGCCTCAGGGGCTCTGGGGCCAACGTCCTGACTTTC.

This chain links TRBV5-1 with TRBJ2-7; 9 bases are a match to TRBD1. Trimming at V came to 4 bases and at J to 5 bases, leaving 7 bases not matched to a gene. CDR1 and CDR2 (germline): SGHRS, YFSETQ. This CDR3 spans 14 amino acids. CDR3 sequence: CASSLGQGIDEQYF. CDR3 sequence (DNA): TGCGCCAGCAGCCTTGGACAGGGGATCGACGAGCAGTACTTC. Drawing the rest from reference TRBV5-1 and TRBJ2-7, the complete variable domain is KAGVTQTPRYLIKTRGQQVTLSCSPISGHRSVSWYQQTPGQGLQFLFEYFSETQRNKGNFPGRFSGRQFSNSRSEMNVSTLELGDSALYLCASSLGQGIDEQYFGPGTRLTVT.

The chain joins TRBV6-1 to TRBJ1-2, with TRBD1 matching 7 bases. V shed 6 bases and J 2 bases; nucleotides not matched to a gene: 6. The CDR3 extends over 14 amino acids. Looked up from germline, CDR1 is MNHNS and CDR2 is SASEGT. The CDR3: CASRRDSTNYGYTF. DNA for the CDR3: TGTGCCAGCAGACGGGACAGCACAAACTATGGCTACACCTTC.

The V call is TRBV30, the J call TRBJ1-5, with D perhaps matching TRBD1 (6 bases). V gave up 5 bases and J gave up 4 bases, with 12 bases separating them. The CDR3 is 13 residues long. The germline V gene encodes CDR1 GTSNPN and CDR2 SVGIG (reference sequence). The chain's CDR3 is CAWAWGQNQPQHF. CDR3 coding DNA: TGTGCCTGGGCCTGGGGGCAGAATCAGCCCCAGCATTTT.

The chain recombines TRBV2 with TRBJ1-4; a weak D match, TRBD1 (5 bases). Germline V lookup: CDR1 SNHLY, CDR2 FYNNEI. This CDR3 comprises 13 residues. Trimming pared 3 bases from V and 4 bases from J, leaving 6 bases between. CDR3 in amino acids: CASSDGGNEKLFF. The DNA for the CDR3 is TGTGCCAGCAGTGATGGGGGTAATGAAAAACTGTTTTTT. The full variable domain, its missing parts supplied by reference TRBV2 and TRBJ1-4, is EPEVTQTPSHQVTQMGQEVILRCVPISNHLYFYWYRQILGQKVEFLVSFYNNEISEKSEIFDDQFSVERPDGSNFTLKIRSTKLEDSAMYFCASSDGGNEKLFFGSGTQLSVL.

This clone was counted once. This chain links TRBV30 with TRBJ1-2; a weak D match, TRBD1 (6 bases). Trimming removed 5 bases from V and 8 bases from J, with 15 bases in between. The CDR3 totals 12 residues. In germline, CDR1 is GTSNPN, CDR2 SVGIG (reference sequence). DNA for the CDR3: TGTGCCTGGGGCGAGGGGGGCGGGGGCTACACCTTC. Translating gives CAWGEGGGGYTF. Full variable domain (rest looked up from reference TRBV30 and TRBJ1-2): SQTIHQWPATLVQPVGSPLSLECTVEGTSNPNLYWYRQAAGRGLQLLFYSVGIGQISSEVPQNLSASRPQDRQFILSSKKLLLSDSGFYLCAWGEGGGGYTFGSGTRLTVV.

The chain carries TRBV9 and TRBJ2-3; unclear D gene. The germline CDR1 and CDR2 sequences are SGDLS and YYNGEE. The CDR3 spans 13 residues. V was pared by 0 bases and J by 3 bases, with 5 bases between. The CDR3 loop is CASSVDRTDTQYF. CDR3 nucleotides: TGTGCCAGCAGCGTAGATCGGACAGATACGCAGTATTTT.

This chain connects TRBV21-1 to TRBJ1-1. TRBV21-1 counts as a pseudogene. The CDR3 runs to 12 residues. For the CDR3, the DNA is TGTGCCAGCAGCAAAGTAGGAGGGGGAGGATTCTTT. It codes for CASSKVGGGGFF.

V and J are TRBV19 and TRBJ1-5, with D maybe TRBD1 (5 bases). Trimming pared 3 bases from V and 0 bases from J, leaving 9 bases between. The CDR3 length is 15 residues. Germline V gives CDR1 LNHDA, CDR2 SQIVND (reference sequence). Here the CDR3 reads CASSIQGYSNQPQHF. The CDR3 DNA reads as TGTGCCAGTAGTATCCAGGGTTATAGCAATCAGCCCCAGCATTTT. The full variable domain, its missing parts supplied by reference TRBV19 and TRBJ1-5, is DGGITQSPKYLFRKEGQNVTLSCEQNLNHDAMYWYRQDPGQGLRLIYYSQIVNDFQKGDIAEGYSVSREKKESFPLTVTSAQKNPTAFYLCASSIQGYSNQPQHFGDGTRLSIL.

V usage is TRBV11-2 and J usage is TRBJ2-3, with TRBD2 as a possible D gene (5 bases). The CDR3 runs to 14 residues. V dropped 1 base and J dropped 4 bases, with 9 bases sitting between them. Germline V gene sequence: CDR1 SGHAT, CDR2 FQNNGV. The CDR3 DNA follows: TGTGCCAGCAGCTTAGGGACTCTGTCAGATACGCAGTATTTT. Translating gives CASSLGTLSDTQYF.

V usage is TRBV5-1 and J usage is TRBJ2-3; TRBD2 matches at 9 bases. V was pared by 2 bases and J by 5 bases, with 12 bases of the junction left unmatched. Per germline, CDR1 SGHRS and CDR2 YFSETQ. CDR3 length: 17 amino acids. The chain's CDR3 is CASSFSRGGRSGDTQYF. DNA for the CDR3: TGCGCCAGCAGCTTTTCGCGGGGGGGCCGGTCCGGAGATACGCAGTATTTT.

The CDR3 here is CASSQDQGQKTLHF. CDR3 coding DNA: TGCGCCAGCAGCCAAGATCAAGGACAGAAAACCCTCCACTTT. This rearrangement joins TRBV4-1 to TRBJ1-6; the D gene is possibly TRBD1 (6 bases). Trimming shortened V by 0 bases and J by 14 bases, and 14 bases separated the two germline ends. Germline CDR1 and CDR2: MGHRA and YSYEKL. The CDR3 is 14 amino acids.

The chain employs TRBV5-6 and TRBJ1-3; D might be TRBD1 (5 bases). V lost 4 bases to trimming and J lost 0 bases, with 20 bases between them. Germline CDR1 and CDR2: SGHDT and YYEEEE. The CDR3 runs 18 residues. For the CDR3, the DNA is TGTGCCAGCAGCCGTAACCCCGGGACTTCCTACTCTGGAAACACCATATATTTT. Protein: CASSRNPGTSYSGNTIYF.

The rearrangement uses TRBV6-6 and TRBJ1-6; tentatively, D is TRBD1 (5 bases). This CDR3 comprises 16 residues. The germline V and J ends were trimmed by 5 bases and 8 bases, with 19 bases remaining between them. CDR1 and CDR2 (germline): MNHNY, SVGAGI (reference sequence). CDR3 bases: TGTGCCAGCAGTCCTACCACGGGGACCTTCCATTCACCCCTCCACTTT. The encoded protein is CASSPTTGTFHSPLHF.

In its sample, this clone was seen once. The chain is built from TRBV30 and TRBJ2-2, with 9 bases that match TRBD1. There are 16 residues in the CDR3. The trim removed 8 bases at V and 5 bases at J, leaving 15 bases unmatched. Germline V gene sequence: CDR1 GTSNPN, CDR2 SVGIG (reference sequence). The CDR3 DNA follows: TGTGCCAGCGAACGAACAGGGGGCCGGAGGACCGGGGAGCTGTTTTTT. This translates into CASERTGGRRTGELFF.

The chain combines TRBV6-6 with TRBJ1-2; TRBD1 matches 7 bases. The CDR3 covers 13 residues. Germline V gene data show CDR1 as MNHNY and CDR2 as SVGAGI (reference sequence). V shed 6 bases and J 4 bases; nucleotides not matched to a gene: 5. The CDR3 nucleotides read TGTGCCAGCAGCCTAACAGGGGCCTATGGCTACACCTTC. Translation: CASSLTGAYGYTF.

This clone was picked up one time. The chain combines TRBV5-6 with TRBJ2-3; perhaps TRBD1 as D (5 bases). Germline values: CDR1 SGHDT, CDR2 YYEEEE. Between the trimmed V and J ends, which lost 4 bases and 3 bases, there was a span of 9 bases. CDR3 length: 13 residues. CDR3 sequence reads: CASSRGTTDTQYF. In nucleotides, the CDR3 is TGTGCCAGCAGCAGGGGAACGACAGATACGCAGTATTTT.

V usage is TRBV5-1 and J usage is TRBJ2-2, with 8 positions matching TRBD2. Germline V gene sequence: CDR1 SGHRS, CDR2 YFSETQ. After removal of 1 base from V and 4 bases from J, the junction contained 3 bases not matched to a gene. The CDR3 contains 15 residues. In DNA form, the CDR3 reads TGCGCCAGCAGCTTGAGCGGGGGTGGCACCGGGGAGCTGTTTTTT. Translated, it gives CASSLSGGGTGELFF.

The rearrangement joins TRBV27 to TRBJ2-3; 12 positions match TRBD2. The CDR3 contains 15 residues. V shed 6 bases and J 0 bases; nucleotides not matched to a gene: 1. Germline values: CDR1 MNHEY, CDR2 SMNVEV (reference sequence). Here the CDR3 DNA reads TGTGCCAGCAGGCTAGCGGGGGGGAGCACAGATACGCAGTATTTT. This encodes CASRLAGGSTDTQYF.